This TCR beta chain was obtained from a study of T cells in Graves' hyperthyroidism and ophthalmopathy. Researchers amplified the TCR beta CDR3 regions from RNA transcripts. In the first-round RT-PCR of the TCR CDR3, the HTBI primer set was used. Each CDR3 protein gets one entry after TCRdb re-called the multiplex PCR reads with MiXCR. The data contain about 600,000 distinct CDR3 sequences, approximately 15% of them seen just once; the ten biggest clones take up less than 3.5%. V lost 4 bases and J lost 1, with 12 bases in between. The CDR3 covers 15 residues. Germline V gene data show CDR1 as SGDLS and CDR2 as YYNGEE. Uncontrolled infection, other autoimmune disease, pregnancy or lactation excluded patients. Ten or more counts support this clonotype.

The J gene is TRBJ1-3, the V gene TRBV9, with D perhaps matching TRBD1 (5 bases). The source is a middle-aged woman with Graves' ophthalmopathy. The sequencing input was blood. DNA of the CDR3: TGTGCCAGCAGCCTGGGGGTGACTTCTGGAAACACCATATATTTT. Encoded protein: CASSLGVTSGNTIYF.